The TCR beta chain described here comes from a study of TIL therapy for anti-PD-1-resistant metastatic lung cancer. Overall study: Progressing patients received lymphodepletion, expanded TIL infusion and IL-2. By whole-exome sequencing, median non-synonymous tumor mutation burden was approximately 1.6 mutations per megabase. Most patients had lung adenocarcinoma; a few tumors were EGFR-mutant, two ALK-rearranged; half smoked currently or formerly.

The V and J ends lost 5 bases and 1 base respectively, with 11 bases between them. The CDR3 totals 14 residues. CDR1 SGHTA and CDR2 FQGTGA come from the germline V gene. This was the immunoSEQ v3 assay. Libraries were sequenced to around 2 million read pairs (survey) or roughly 5-6 million (deep). Method: immunoSEQ multiplex PCR; TCRdb's copy keeps in-frame clones and lacks some. The repertoire holds 50,000 to 60,000 clones, with 81% as singletons. The time point denotes: pre-treatment sample, taken before nivolumab and TIL therapy. This chain links TRBV7-3 with TRBJ1-1, with D unresolved. The sample consisted of blood, taken at baseline. The clonotype originates from a person between 25 and 79 years old with non-small cell lung cancer. The CDR3 region is CASSPGKPNTEAFF. The CDR3 coding sequence is TGTGCCAGCAGCCCCGGGAAACCGAACACTGAAGCTTTCTTT.